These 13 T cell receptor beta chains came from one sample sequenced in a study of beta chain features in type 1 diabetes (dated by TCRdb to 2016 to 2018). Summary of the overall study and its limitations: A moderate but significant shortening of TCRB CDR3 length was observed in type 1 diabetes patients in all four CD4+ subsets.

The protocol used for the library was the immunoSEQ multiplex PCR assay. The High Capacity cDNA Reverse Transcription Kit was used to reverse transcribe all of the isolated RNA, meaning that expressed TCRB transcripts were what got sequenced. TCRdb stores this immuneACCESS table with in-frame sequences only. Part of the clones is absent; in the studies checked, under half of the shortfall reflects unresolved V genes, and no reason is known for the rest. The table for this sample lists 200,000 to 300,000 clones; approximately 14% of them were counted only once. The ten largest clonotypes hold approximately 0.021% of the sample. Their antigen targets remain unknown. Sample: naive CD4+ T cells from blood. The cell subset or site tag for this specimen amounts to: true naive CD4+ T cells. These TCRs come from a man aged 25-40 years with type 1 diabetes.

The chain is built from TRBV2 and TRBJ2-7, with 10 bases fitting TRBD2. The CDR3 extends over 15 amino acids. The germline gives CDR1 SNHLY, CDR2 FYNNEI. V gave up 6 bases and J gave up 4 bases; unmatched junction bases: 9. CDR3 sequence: CASRDLAGVMYEQYF. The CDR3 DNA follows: TGTGCCAGCAGGGATCTAGCGGGAGTTATGTACGAGCAGTACTTC.

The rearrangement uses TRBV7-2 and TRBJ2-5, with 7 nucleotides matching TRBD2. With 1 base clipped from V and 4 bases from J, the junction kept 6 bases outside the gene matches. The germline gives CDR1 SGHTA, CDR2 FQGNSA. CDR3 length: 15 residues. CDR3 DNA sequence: TGTGCCAGCAGCTTAGATAGCGGGTCGGGAGAGACCCAGTACTTC. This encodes CASSLDSGSGETQYF.

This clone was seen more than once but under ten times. The CDR3 sequence is CASSSTATDSPLHF. The CDR3 DNA reads as TGCGCCAGCAGCTCGACAGCTACCGATTCACCCCTCCACTTT. J is TRBJ1-6 and V is TRBV5-1; maybe TRBD1 (5 bases). The V and J ends lost 3 bases and 8 bases respectively, with 12 bases between them. The CDR3 is 14 amino acids. Germline assignment: CDR1 SGHRS and CDR2 YFSETQ.

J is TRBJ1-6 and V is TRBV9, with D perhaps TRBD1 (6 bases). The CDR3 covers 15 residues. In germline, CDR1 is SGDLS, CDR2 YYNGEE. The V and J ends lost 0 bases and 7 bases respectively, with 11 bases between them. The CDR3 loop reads CASSVVGAPNSPLHF. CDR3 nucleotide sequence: TGTGCCAGCAGCGTAGTGGGGGCTCCCAATTCACCCCTCCACTTT.

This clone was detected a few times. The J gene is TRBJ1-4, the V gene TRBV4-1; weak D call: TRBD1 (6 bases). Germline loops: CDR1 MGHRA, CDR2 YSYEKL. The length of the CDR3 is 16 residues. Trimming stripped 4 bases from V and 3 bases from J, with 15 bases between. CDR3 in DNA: TGCGCCAGCAGCCGAACCGGGACATCGGCTAATGAAAAACTGTTTTTT. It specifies CASSRTGTSANEKLFF.

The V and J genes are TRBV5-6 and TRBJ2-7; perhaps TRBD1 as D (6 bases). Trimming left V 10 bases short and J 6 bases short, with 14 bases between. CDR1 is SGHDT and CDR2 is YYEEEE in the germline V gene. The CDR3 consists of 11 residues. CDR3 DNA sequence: TGTGCCGGCGCAGGGGCGGGCGAGCAGTACTTC. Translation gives CAGAGAGEQYF.

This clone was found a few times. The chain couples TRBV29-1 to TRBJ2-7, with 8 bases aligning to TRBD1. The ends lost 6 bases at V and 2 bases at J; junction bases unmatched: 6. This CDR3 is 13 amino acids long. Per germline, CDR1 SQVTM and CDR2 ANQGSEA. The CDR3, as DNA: TGCAGCGTCCGGGACAGGACTACCTACGAGCAGTACTTC. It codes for CSVRDRTTYEQYF.

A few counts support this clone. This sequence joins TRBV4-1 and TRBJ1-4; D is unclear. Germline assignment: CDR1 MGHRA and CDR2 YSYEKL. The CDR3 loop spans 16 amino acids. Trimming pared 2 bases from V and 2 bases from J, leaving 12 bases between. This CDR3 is CASSQNVIGTNEKLFF. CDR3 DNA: TGCGCCAGCAGCCAAAATGTCATCGGGACTAATGAAAAACTGTTTTTT.

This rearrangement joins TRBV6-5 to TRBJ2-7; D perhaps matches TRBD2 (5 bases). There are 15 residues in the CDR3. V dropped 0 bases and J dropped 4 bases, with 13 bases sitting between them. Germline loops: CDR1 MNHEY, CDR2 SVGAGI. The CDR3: CASSYSTGVGYEQYF. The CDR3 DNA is TGTGCCAGCAGTTACTCAACCGGGGTCGGTTACGAGCAGTACTTC.

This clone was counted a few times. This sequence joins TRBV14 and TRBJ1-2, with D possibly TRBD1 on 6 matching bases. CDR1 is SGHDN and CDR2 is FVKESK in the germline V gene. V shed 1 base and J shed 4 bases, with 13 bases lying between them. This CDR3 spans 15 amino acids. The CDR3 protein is CASSQARDTLYGYTF. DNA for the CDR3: TGTGCCAGCAGCCAAGCGAGGGACACCCTCTATGGCTACACCTTC.

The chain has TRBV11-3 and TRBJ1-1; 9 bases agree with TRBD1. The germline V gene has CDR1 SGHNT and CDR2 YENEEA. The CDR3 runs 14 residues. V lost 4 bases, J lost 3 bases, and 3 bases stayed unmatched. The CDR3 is CASSWTGEDTEAFF. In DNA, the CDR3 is TGTGCCAGCAGCTGGACAGGGGAGGACACTGAAGCTTTCTTT.

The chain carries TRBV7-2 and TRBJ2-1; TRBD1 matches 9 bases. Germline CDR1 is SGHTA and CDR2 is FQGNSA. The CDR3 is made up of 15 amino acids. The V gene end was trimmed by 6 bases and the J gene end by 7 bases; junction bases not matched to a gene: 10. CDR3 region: CASRQTGGLRNEQFF. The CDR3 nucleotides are TGTGCCAGCAGACAAACAGGGGGCTTGCGGAATGAGCAGTTCTTC.

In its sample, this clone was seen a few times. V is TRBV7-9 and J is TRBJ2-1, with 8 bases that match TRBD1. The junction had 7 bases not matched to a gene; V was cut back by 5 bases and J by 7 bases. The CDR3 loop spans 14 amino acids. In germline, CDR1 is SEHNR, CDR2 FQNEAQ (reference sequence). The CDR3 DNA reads TGTGCCAGCAGCCGCGGACAGGGTGGGAATGAGCAGTTCTTC. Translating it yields CASSRGQGGNEQFF.